These T cell receptor beta chains were read from a single sample in a study of Graves' ophthalmopathy and Graves' hyperthyroidism. Using its own MiXCR run on the multiplex PCR reads, TCRdb lists one record per CDR3 protein. The top ten clones hold around 10% of a sample with around 1,200,000 distinct CDR3 sequences, roughly 35% of them seen once. The specimen sequenced was peripheral blood or thyroid tissue (not recorded which). These receptors were obtained from an adult man with Graves' hyperthyroidism. Each CDR3 is given with its conserved first and last residue. A D gene is named only where the DNA matches it firmly. A clone size is listed for some rows: how often the clone was seen (once, few, many), or a class if it is expanded.

cdr3_nt cdr3_aa j_call clone_size cdr3_length d_call v_call
TGCAGTGCTGGACGGGACAGGGCACGAGAGACCCAGTACTTC CSAGRDRARETQYF TRBJ2-5 . 14 TRBD1 TRBV20-1
TGTGCCAGCAGTCCTCGTATACCTGAAGCTTTCTTT CASSPRIPEAFF TRBJ1-1 . 12 . TRBV28
TGTGCCAGCAGTCTCGACACCCAACAGCCCCAGCATTTT CASSLDTQQPQHF TRBJ1-5 few 13 . TRBV28
TGTGCCAGCAGCCGCTACACGCACCAAGAGACCCAGTACTTC CASSRYTHQETQYF TRBJ2-5 many 14 . TRBV13
TGTGCCAGTAGTATGGGCACCTTGAATCAGCCCCAGCATTTT CASSMGTLNQPQHF TRBJ1-5 many 14 . TRBV19
TGTGCCAGCAGCCTAGCGAAGAGGGACAGGGGGAAGGTCGAGCAGTACTTC CASSLAKRDRGKVEQYF TRBJ2-7 many 17 TRBD1 TRBV7-9
TGTGCCAGCAGCACCCACTCAGGAGGGAAGTACGAGCAGTACTTC CASSTHSGGKYEQYF TRBJ2-7 . 15 . TRBV7-3
TGTGCCAGCAGCCAAGGAGACATAGGCTACACCTTC CASSQGDIGYTF TRBJ1-2 . 12 . TRBV3-1
TGCGCCAGCAGCCGATCCGCGGATAGCAATCAGCCCCAGCATTTT CASSRSADSNQPQHF TRBJ1-5 . 15 . TRBV4-3
TGTGCCAGCAGTGGGGACAGAGCTAACTATGGCTACACCTTC CASSGDRANYGYTF TRBJ1-2 many 14 TRBD1 TRBV2
TGTGCCATCAGTGAGCCGGCCTGGACAGGTCCCTCCTACGAGCAGTACTTC CAISEPAWTGPSYEQYF TRBJ2-7 many 17 TRBD1 TRBV10-3
TGTGCCAGTGCTCTGGGAACGGGGTACCAAGAGACCCAGTACTTC CASALGTGYQETQYF TRBJ2-5 few 15 . TRBV12-3/TRBV12-4
TGTGCCAGCAGCCGGGGACAGGGGGGCGGCGAGCAGTACTTC CASSRGQGGGEQYF TRBJ2-7 . 14 TRBD1 TRBV7-8
TGTGCCAGCATAGAACTCGGGGGGGACACTGAAGCTTTCTTT CASIELGGDTEAFF TRBJ1-1 many 14 . TRBV6-5
TGTGCCACCAGCGGCAACAGGGGCTCGAACACTGAAGCTTTCTTT CATSGNRGSNTEAFF TRBJ1-1 many 15 TRBD1 TRBV24-1
TGTGCCATCGGACCGACAGGGTTTGCTGGAAACACCATATATTTT CAIGPTGFAGNTIYF TRBJ1-3 once 15 TRBD1 TRBV10-3
TGTGCCAGCACCCACAAACAGGGCGGTGAAAAACTGTTTTTT CASTHKQGGEKLFF TRBJ1-4 . 14 . TRBV7-9
. CASSFYICSASLLASEQYF TRBJ2-7 many 19 . TRBV7-9
TGCGCCAGCAGCCAAGCCTCCGAGGGATACACTGAAGCTTTCTTT CASSQASEGYTEAFF TRBJ1-1 . 15 . TRBV4-3
TGTGCCAGCGTCAAACCACCGGGGGAAGGCTACACCTTC CASVKPPGEGYTF TRBJ1-2 many 13 . TRBV7-2
TGTGCCAGCAGTTACGGGGGGCAGAACACTGAAGCTTTCTTT CASSYGGQNTEAFF TRBJ1-1 many 14 . TRBV6-6
TGTGCCAGCAGGGGGACAGTTCCCATGAAGGAATGGAACACTGAAGCTTTCTTT CASRGTVPMKEWNTEAFF TRBJ1-1 many 18 TRBD1 TRBV2
TGTGCCAGCAGCTCATACATAGGGTGGAACACTGAAGCTTTCTTT CASSSYIGWNTEAFF TRBJ1-1 . 15 . TRBV11-2
TGTGCCAGCCTAAAGGGACAGGGAGGCAATCAGCCCCAGCATTTT CASLKGQGGNQPQHF TRBJ1-5 few 15 TRBD1 TRBV28
TGTGCCAGCAGCGTAGTCGAAGCGGATCCTGAAGCTTTCTTT CASSVVEADPEAFF TRBJ1-1 . 14 . TRBV9
TGTGCCATCAGTGGACAGGGGGCAGGATCACCCCTCCACTTT CAISGQGAGSPLHF TRBJ1-6 few 14 TRBD1 TRBV10-3
TGTGCCACCCTGCTTCAATCAGCCTATGGCTACACCTTC CATLLQSAYGYTF TRBJ1-2 . 13 . TRBV15
TGTGCCAGCTCAAGTCTAGCGGGAACTGTTGGAGAGACCCAGTACTTC CASSSLAGTVGETQYF TRBJ2-5 . 16 TRBD2 TRBV18
TGTGCCAGCAGGCAAAACACAGCTTCCCAAGAGACCCAGTACTTC CASRQNTASQETQYF TRBJ2-5 . 15 . TRBV12-3/TRBV12-4